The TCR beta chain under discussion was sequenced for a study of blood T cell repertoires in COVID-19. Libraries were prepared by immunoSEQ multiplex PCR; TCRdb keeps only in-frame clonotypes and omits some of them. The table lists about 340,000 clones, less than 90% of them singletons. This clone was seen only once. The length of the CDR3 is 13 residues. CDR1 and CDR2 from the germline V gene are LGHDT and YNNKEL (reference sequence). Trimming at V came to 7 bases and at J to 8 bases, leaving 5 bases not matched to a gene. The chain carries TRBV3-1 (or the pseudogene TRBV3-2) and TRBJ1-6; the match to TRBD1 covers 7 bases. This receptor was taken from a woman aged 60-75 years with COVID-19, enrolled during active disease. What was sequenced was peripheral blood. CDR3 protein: CASTRQGHSPLHF. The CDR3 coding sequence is TGTGCCAGCACCCGACAGGGACATTCACCCCTCCACTTT.